This T cell receptor (beta chain) is drawn from a study of blood T cell repertoires in COVID-19. Study-wide background: Collection of acute and convalescent COVID-19 samples took place in the United States, Italy and Spain.

This clone was observed a handful of times. The CDR3 has 15 amino acids. V shed 4 bases and J 5 bases; nucleotides not matched to a gene: 9. The germline gives CDR1 SEHNR, CDR2 FQNEAQ (reference sequence). Original analysis: Amplification of reference gene primers provided the estimated nucleated cell counts. Profiled with immunoSEQ multiplex PCR; TCRdb holds only in-frame clones, not every one. That table is the source of V, J and clone size, and D and trimming were worked out from the DNA. The data hold about 210,000 clones, with almost 85% observed a single time. Seattle cases were enrolled at active infection and followed longitudinally.

The chain combines TRBV7-9 with TRBJ1-1; 8 nucleotides agree with TRBD1. The origin of this receptor is a man aged 50-60 years with COVID-19, enrolled during active disease. The sequenced material came from peripheral blood. CDR3 coding DNA: TGTGCCAGCAGCTCGACAGACAGGGGAGGGACTGAAGCTTTCTTT. It specifies CASSSTDRGGTEAFF.